This TCR beta chain is from a study of molecular identifiers for immune sequencing clone quantification. Broader study findings: Over 99% of CMV-specific effector molecules, but under 1% of naive ones, were in clones above 20 copies. Identical barcode-sharing TCR molecules could lead to underestimated sizes for highly expanded clones.

V lost 2 bases and J lost 6, with 13 bases in between. The CDR3 is made up of 14 amino acids. Of note for this clonotype: The antigen is not known. A much larger clone differs from this one at a single base, so this may be a read error.

From roughly 20,000 to 1,000,000 sorted cells, naive CD8 libraries were generated with 10%, 30% or 50% RNA. Naive CD8 T cells, phenotype CD8+CD4-CCR7+CD45RA+, were sorted. TCRdb re-derived calls from the PCR reads in MiXCR, one entry per CDR3 protein. The sample carries about 510,000 distinct CDR3 sequences, about 22% recorded once. Sequencing used naive CD8+ T cells from blood, with Jurkat cell RNA spiked in. As to subset: FACS-sorted CD8+CD4-CCR7+CD45RA+ naive T cells. The rearrangement links TRBV12-3 or TRBV12-4 to TRBJ1-2; no clear D. The sequence derives from a human donor in good health. Some libraries in this study had Jurkat cell RNA spiked in. The CDR3 protein is CASSLSGQPHGYTF. The CDR3 DNA reads TGTGCCAGCAGTTTATCCGGGCAGCCACATGGCTACACCTTC.